This entry lists 17 T cell receptor beta chains sequenced from one sample in a study of T cell changes during pregnancy in multiple sclerosis. The protocol was immunoSEQ multiplex PCR, while the TCRdb copy is restricted to in-frame clones and leaves out a portion. The repertoire holds 40,000 or so clones, with around nine tenths as singletons. This specimen was CD8+ T cells from peripheral blood mononuclear cells, taken in the third trimester of pregnancy. These receptor sequences come from a female donor with multiple sclerosis, enrolled in a pregnancy study.

V usage is TRBV7-2 and J usage is TRBJ2-7; 8 nucleotides align to TRBD2. The V segment lost 5 bases and the J segment 3 bases; nucleotides outside the gene matches: 9. Germline V gene lookup returns CDR1 SGHTA and CDR2 FQGNSA. The CDR3 length is 15 residues. CDR3 loop: CASSQLAGTSYEQYF. In DNA, the CDR3 is TGTGCCAGCAGCCAACTGGCCGGGACTAGCTACGAGCAGTACTTC.

This clone appeared a few times. The chain recombines TRBV6-4 with TRBJ2-2; 7 bases line up with TRBD2. The CDR3 is made up of 14 amino acids. CDR1 is MRHNA, CDR2 SNTAGT, per germline. V dropped 2 bases and J dropped 3; count of bases not matched to a gene: 0. The CDR3, as DNA: TGTGCCAGCAGTGACGGGGGGGACACCGGGGAGCTGTTTTTT. Encoded protein: CASSDGGDTGELFF.

V is TRBV5-5 and J is TRBJ2-6; 7 positions match TRBD1. The CDR3 is 16 residues long. The V segment lost 0 bases and the J segment 11 bases; nucleotides outside the gene matches: 11. Germline V lookup: CDR1 SGHKS, CDR2 YYEKEE (reference sequence). CDR3 amino acids: CASSLARRQGWDVLTF. CDR3 in DNA: TGTGCCAGCAGCTTGGCTCGACGACAGGGTTGGGACGTCCTGACTTTC.

In its sample, this clone was seen once. The CDR3 reads CASSQTDRASNYGYTF. In DNA, the CDR3 is TGTGCCAGCAGCCAAACCGACAGGGCTTCTAACTATGGCTACACCTTC. The gene calls are TRBV7-9 and TRBJ1-2; the match to TRBD1 covers 7 bases. This CDR3 comprises 16 residues. Germline V gives CDR1 SEHNR, CDR2 FQNEAQ (reference sequence). V trimming: 5 bases; J trimming: 0 bases; junction bases outside the gene matches: 9.

The chain recombines TRBV4-3 with TRBJ2-5; D might be TRBD2 (6 bases). Per germline, CDR1 LGHNA and CDR2 YSLEER. V was clipped by 0 bases and J by 5 bases, with 13 bases between them. The CDR3 totals 15 residues. The CDR3 nucleotides are TGCGCCAGCAGCCAAGATTTGGGGGGTCACGAGACCCAGTACTTC. The encoded protein is CASSQDLGGHETQYF.

The chain has TRBV7-9 and TRBJ1-5; 9 nucleotides match TRBD1. With 4 bases clipped from V and 7 bases from J, the junction kept 5 bases outside the gene matches. The germline V gene encodes CDR1 SEHNR and CDR2 FQNEAQ (reference sequence). The CDR3 loop spans 14 amino acids. In DNA form, the CDR3 reads TGTGCCAGCAGCTACACAGGGGGCGAGCAGCCCCAGCATTTT. It is translated as CASSYTGGEQPQHF. The variable domain in full, completed from reference TRBV7-9 and TRBJ1-5, reads DTGVSQNPRHKITKRGQNVTFRCDPISEHNRLYWYRQTLGQGPEFLTYFQNEAQLEKSRLLSDRFSAERPKGSFSTLEIQRTEQGDSAMYLCASSYTGGEQPQHFGDGTRLSIL.

The chain joins TRBV5-6 to TRBJ1-2, with D possibly matching TRBD1 (5 bases). This CDR3 has 15 residues. CDR1 is SGHDT, CDR2 YYEEEE, per germline. V was clipped by 2 bases and J by 7 bases, with 18 bases between them. CDR3 coding DNA: TGTGCCAGCAGCTTCGCGACAGACTTCCAAGCTGGCTACACCTTC. The encoded protein is CASSFATDFQAGYTF. Drawing the rest from reference TRBV5-6 and TRBJ1-2, the complete variable domain is DAGVTQSPTHLIKTRGQQVTLRCSPKSGHDTVSWYQQALGQGPQFIFQYYEEEERQRGNFPDRFSGHQFPNYSSELNVNALLLGDSALYLCASSFATDFQAGYTFGSGTRLTVV.

The gene calls are TRBV18 and TRBJ1-1, with unresolved D. Trimming took off 0 bases at V and 1 base at J, with 12 bases between the two ends. Per the germline V gene, CDR1 is KGHSH and CDR2 is LQKENI. CDR3 length equals 16 residues. DNA for the CDR3: TGTGCCAGCTCACCACCGTGGAGCGAAGAGAACACTGAAGCTTTCTTT. It yields the protein CASSPPWSEENTEAFF. Full variable domain (rest looked up from reference TRBV18 and TRBJ1-1): NAGVMQNPRHLVRRRGQEARLRCSPMKGHSHVYWYRQLPEEGLKFMVYLQKENIIDESGMPKERFSAEFPKEGPSILRIQQVVRGDSAAYFCASSPPWSEENTEAFFGQGTRLTVV.

This sequence joins TRBV7-9 and TRBJ1-2; weak D call: TRBD1 (6 bases). This CDR3 contains 16 residues. V was clipped by 3 bases and J by 3 bases, with 17 bases between them. Germline lookup yields CDR1 SEHNR and CDR2 FQNEAQ (reference sequence). CDR3: CASSLARGAGDYGYTF. CDR3 DNA: TGTGCCAGCAGCTTGGCTCGGGGGGCGGGTGACTATGGCTACACCTTC.

The gene calls are TRBV2 and TRBJ2-2, with TRBD1 matching 7 bases. Germline values: CDR1 SNHLY, CDR2 FYNNEI. The junction had 8 bases not matched to a gene; V was cut back by 5 bases and J by 2 bases. This CDR3 comprises 16 residues. Written as DNA, the CDR3 is TGTGCCAGCAGTTACTGGACAGGTCTAAACACCGGGGAGCTGTTTTTT. It codes for CASSYWTGLNTGELFF.

The V and J genes are TRBV14 and TRBJ1-2; possible D gene TRBD1, 5 bases. CDR1 and CDR2 from the germline V gene are SGHDN and FVKESK. This CDR3 has 13 amino acids. Trimming cost V 4 bases and J 6 bases, with 12 bases left between them. CDR3 nucleotide sequence: TGTGCCAGCAGCCGATCAGGGTGGCATGGCTACACCTTC. Translated: CASSRSGWHGYTF.

The rearrangement links TRBV15 to TRBJ1-2; 10 bases are shared with TRBD1. The CDR3 loop spans 16 amino acids. Germline V gene data show CDR1 as LNHNV and CDR2 as YYDKDF (reference sequence). The V segment lost 0 bases and the J segment 3 bases; nucleotides outside the gene matches: 4. In DNA form, the CDR3 reads TGTGCCACCAGCAGAGACAGGGGACAGGGGTACTATGGCTACACCTTC. Its protein product is CATSRDRGQGYYGYTF.

J is TRBJ1-1 and V is TRBV6-1; no clear D. Germline-derived CDR1 and CDR2 are MNHNS and SASEGT. Trimming pared 2 bases from V and 3 bases from J, leaving 16 bases between. The CDR3 loop spans 16 amino acids. Here the CDR3 reads CASSEWAQPVDTEAFF. The CDR3 region has the DNA TGTGCCAGCAGTGAATGGGCCCAACCGGTGGACACTGAAGCTTTCTTT.

The rearrangement links TRBV27 to TRBJ2-2; no reliable D call. Trimming stripped 3 bases from V and 0 bases from J, with 2 bases between. This CDR3 spans 13 amino acids. CDR1 is MNHEY, CDR2 SMNVEV, per germline (reference sequence). The CDR3 region has the DNA TGTGCCAGCAGTTTCACGAACACCGGGGAGCTGTTTTTT. Protein product: CASSFTNTGELFF.

The V call is TRBV19, the J call TRBJ1-5, with 7 bases identical to TRBD1. The CDR3 is made up of 15 amino acids. The V gene's germline CDR1 is LNHDA and CDR2 SQIVND (reference sequence). With 4 bases clipped from V and 0 bases from J, the junction kept 3 bases outside the gene matches. CDR3 sequence: CASSTGTVSNQPQHF. The CDR3 DNA is TGTGCCAGTAGTACCGGGACAGTTAGCAATCAGCCCCAGCATTTT.

This rearrangement joins TRBV27 to TRBJ2-7, with D possibly matching TRBD1 (5 bases). This CDR3 comprises 14 residues. Germline values: CDR1 MNHEY, CDR2 SMNVEV (reference sequence). V was shortened by 1 base and J by 5 bases, with 12 bases between the two germline ends. The CDR3 coding sequence is TGTGCCAGCAGTTTATGGCAGGGCCTCGACGAGCAGTACTTC. Translated, it gives CASSLWQGLDEQYF.

V gene TRBV28 combines with J gene TRBJ1-4, with D possibly matching TRBD1 (5 bases). This CDR3 contains 12 residues. The V gene's germline CDR1 is MDHEN and CDR2 SYDVKM. V was shortened by 6 bases and J by 8 bases, with 10 bases between the two germline ends. The CDR3 nucleotides are TGTGCCAGCAGCCGGGGGGGGGAAAAACTGTTTTTT. The encoded protein is CASSRGGEKLFF.